This entry describes one T cell receptor beta chain. Antigen specificity is unknown. In germline, CDR1 is KGHDR, CDR2 SFDVKD. This CDR3 comprises 14 residues. The V and J ends lost 9 bases and 4 bases respectively, with 14 bases between them. TCRdb itself ran the reads through MiXCR, one entry per CDR3 protein. This table has approximately 170,000 distinct CDR3 sequences, approximately 17% appearing once. The data were taken from a study of T cell repertoires in cytomegalovirus infection. Study details: In public TCR beta signatures, there were indications of both CMV infection and matching HLA type. Study-wide results and limits: Dominating the ex vivo response were HLA-C-restricted CMV-specific TCR beta clonotypes. Cumulative public TCR beta family frequency identified carriers of CMV plus the relevant HLA.

This sequence joins TRBV24-1 and TRBJ2-2, with D perhaps being TRBD1 or TRBD2 (6 bases each). What was sequenced was CD8+ T cells from PBMCs. The origin of this receptor is a human donor in good health (CMV status not recorded). Some clones in this sample may be carry-over from other donors' samples. For the CDR3, the DNA is TGTGCCACCCTCGCCAGGGGAGGCACCGGGGAGCTGTTTTTT. Its translation is CATLARGGTGELFF.